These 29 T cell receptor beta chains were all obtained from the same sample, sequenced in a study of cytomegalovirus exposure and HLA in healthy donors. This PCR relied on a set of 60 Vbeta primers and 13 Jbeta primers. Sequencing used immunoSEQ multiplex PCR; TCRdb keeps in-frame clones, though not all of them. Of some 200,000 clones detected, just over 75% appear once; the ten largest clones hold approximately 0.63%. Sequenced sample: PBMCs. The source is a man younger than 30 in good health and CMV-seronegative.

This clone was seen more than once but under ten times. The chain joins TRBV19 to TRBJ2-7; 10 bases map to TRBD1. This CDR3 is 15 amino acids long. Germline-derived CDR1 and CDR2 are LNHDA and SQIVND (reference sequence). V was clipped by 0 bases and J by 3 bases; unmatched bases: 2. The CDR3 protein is CASSIEDRGFYEQYF. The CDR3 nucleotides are TGTGCCAGTAGTATAGAGGACAGGGGGTTCTACGAGCAGTACTTC. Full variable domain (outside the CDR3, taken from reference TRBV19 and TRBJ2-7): DGGITQSPKYLFRKEGQNVTLSCEQNLNHDAMYWYRQDPGQGLRLIYYSQIVNDFQKGDIAEGYSVSREKKESFPLTVTSAQKNPTAFYLCASSIEDRGFYEQYFGPGTRLTVT.

DNA of the CDR3: TGTGCCAGCAGCTTGGTTCAGGGTGAAGCTTTCTTT. Translation: CASSLVQGEAFF. The chain combines TRBV5-4 with TRBJ1-1; D is perhaps TRBD1 (5 bases). Germline assignment: CDR1 SGHNT and CDR2 YYREEE (reference sequence). The CDR3 contains 12 residues. The V and J ends lost 0 bases and 7 bases respectively, with 7 bases between them. Filled out from reference TRBV5-4 and TRBJ1-1, the complete variable domain reads ETGVTQSPTHLIKTRGQQVTLRCSSQSGHNTVSWYQQALGQGPQFIFQYYREEENGRGNFPPRFSGLQFPNYSSELNVNALELDDSALYLCASSLVQGEAFFGQGTRLTVV.

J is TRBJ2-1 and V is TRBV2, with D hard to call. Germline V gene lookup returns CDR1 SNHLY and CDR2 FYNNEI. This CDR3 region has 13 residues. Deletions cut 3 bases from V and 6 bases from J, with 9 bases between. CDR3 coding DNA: TGTGCCAGCAGTGAGTCCGCCAGCAATGAGCAGTTCTTC. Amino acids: CASSESASNEQFF. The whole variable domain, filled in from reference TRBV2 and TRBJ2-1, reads EPEVTQTPSHQVTQMGQEVILRCVPISNHLYFYWYRQILGQKVEFLVSFYNNEISEKSEIFDDQFSVERPDGSNFTLKIRSTKLEDSAMYFCASSESASNEQFFGPGTRLTVL.

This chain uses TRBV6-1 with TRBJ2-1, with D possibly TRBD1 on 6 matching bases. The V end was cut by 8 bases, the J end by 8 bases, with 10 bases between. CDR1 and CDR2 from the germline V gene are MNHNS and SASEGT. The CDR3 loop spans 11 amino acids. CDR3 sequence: CASGTQYEQFF. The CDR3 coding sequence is TGTGCCAGCGGGACACAATATGAGCAGTTCTTC.

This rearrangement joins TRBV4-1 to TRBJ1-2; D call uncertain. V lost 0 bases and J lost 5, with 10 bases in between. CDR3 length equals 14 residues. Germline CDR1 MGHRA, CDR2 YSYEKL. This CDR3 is CASSQDPWAYGYTF. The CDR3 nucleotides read TGCGCCAGCAGCCAAGATCCTTGGGCATATGGCTACACCTTC.

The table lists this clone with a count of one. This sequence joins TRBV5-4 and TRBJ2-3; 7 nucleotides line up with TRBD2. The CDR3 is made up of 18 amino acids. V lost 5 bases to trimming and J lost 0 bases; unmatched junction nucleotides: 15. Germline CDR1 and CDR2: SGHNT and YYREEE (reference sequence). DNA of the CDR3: TGTGCCAGCAGGTCAAATCGTTACCTAGCGGAAAGCACAGATACGCAGTATTTT. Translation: CASRSNRYLAESTDTQYF.

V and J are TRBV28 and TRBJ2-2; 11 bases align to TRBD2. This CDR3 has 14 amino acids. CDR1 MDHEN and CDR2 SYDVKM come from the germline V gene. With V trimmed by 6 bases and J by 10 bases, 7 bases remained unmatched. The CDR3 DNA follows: TGTGCCAGCAGCGGGACTAGCGGTACAGTGGAGCTGTTTTTT. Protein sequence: CASSGTSGTVELFF.

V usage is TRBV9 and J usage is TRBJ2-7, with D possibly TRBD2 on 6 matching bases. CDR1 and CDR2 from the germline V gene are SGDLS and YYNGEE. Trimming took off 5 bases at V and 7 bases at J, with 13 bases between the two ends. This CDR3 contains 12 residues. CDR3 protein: CASSRGSEEQYF. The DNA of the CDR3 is TGTGCCAGCAGTCGGGGGAGTGAAGAGCAGTACTTC.

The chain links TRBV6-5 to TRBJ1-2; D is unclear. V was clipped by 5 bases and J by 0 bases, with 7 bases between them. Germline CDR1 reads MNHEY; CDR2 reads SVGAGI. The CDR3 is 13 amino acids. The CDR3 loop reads CASSEETNYGYTF. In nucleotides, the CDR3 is TGTGCCAGCAGTGAGGAGACTAACTATGGCTACACCTTC.

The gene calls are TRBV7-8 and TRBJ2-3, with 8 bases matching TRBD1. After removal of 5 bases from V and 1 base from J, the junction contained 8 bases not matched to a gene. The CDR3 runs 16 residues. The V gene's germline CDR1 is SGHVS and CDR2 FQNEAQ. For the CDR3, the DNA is TGTGCCAGCAGCCCAACGACAGGGGTGGGCACAGATACGCAGTATTTT. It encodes CASSPTTGVGTDTQYF.

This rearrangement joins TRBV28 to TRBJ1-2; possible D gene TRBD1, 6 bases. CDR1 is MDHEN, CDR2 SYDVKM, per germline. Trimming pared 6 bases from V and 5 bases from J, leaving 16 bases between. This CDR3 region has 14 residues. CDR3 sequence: CASRSQGAKYGYTF. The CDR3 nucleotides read TGTGCCAGCAGGTCACAGGGAGCAAAATATGGCTACACCTTC.

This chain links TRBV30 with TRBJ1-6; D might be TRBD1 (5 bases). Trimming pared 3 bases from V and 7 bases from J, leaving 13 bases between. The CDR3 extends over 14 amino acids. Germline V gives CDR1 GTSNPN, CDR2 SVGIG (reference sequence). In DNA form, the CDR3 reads TGTGCCTGGAGAGAGGCAGGGCTGAATTCACCCCTCCACTTT. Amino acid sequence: CAWREAGLNSPLHF.

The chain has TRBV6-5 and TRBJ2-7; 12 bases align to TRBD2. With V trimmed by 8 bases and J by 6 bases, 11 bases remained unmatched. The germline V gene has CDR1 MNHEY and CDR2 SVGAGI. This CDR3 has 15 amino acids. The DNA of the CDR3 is TGTGCCAGCCGGGAGACTAGCGGGAGCTGGGGCGAGCAGTACTTC. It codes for CASRETSGSWGEQYF.

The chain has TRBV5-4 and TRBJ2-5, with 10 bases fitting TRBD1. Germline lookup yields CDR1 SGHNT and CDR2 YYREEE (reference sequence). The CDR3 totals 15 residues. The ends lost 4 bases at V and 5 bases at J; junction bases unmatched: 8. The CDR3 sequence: CASSKDRGWMETQYF. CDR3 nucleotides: TGTGCCAGCAGCAAGGACAGGGGGTGGATGGAGACCCAGTACTTC.

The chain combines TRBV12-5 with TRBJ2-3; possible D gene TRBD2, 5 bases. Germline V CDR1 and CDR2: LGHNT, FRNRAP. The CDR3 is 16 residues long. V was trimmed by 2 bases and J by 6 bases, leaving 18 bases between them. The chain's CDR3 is CASGLKIEGRRDTQYF. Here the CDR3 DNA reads TGTGCTAGTGGTTTGAAAATCGAGGGTCGTCGGGATACGCAGTATTTT.

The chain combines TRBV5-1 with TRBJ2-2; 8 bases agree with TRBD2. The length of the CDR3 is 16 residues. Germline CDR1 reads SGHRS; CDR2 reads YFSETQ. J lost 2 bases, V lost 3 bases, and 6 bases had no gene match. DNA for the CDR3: TGCGCCAGCAGCTCTACAAGCGGGAGAAACACCGGGGAGCTGTTTTTT. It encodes CASSSTSGRNTGELFF.

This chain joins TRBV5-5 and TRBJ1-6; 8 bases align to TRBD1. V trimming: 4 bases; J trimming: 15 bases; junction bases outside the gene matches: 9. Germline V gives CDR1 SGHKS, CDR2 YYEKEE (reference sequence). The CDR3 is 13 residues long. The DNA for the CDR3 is TGTGCCAGCAGCCCGGACAGGGCGGACTTCCTCCACTTT. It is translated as CASSPDRADFLHF.

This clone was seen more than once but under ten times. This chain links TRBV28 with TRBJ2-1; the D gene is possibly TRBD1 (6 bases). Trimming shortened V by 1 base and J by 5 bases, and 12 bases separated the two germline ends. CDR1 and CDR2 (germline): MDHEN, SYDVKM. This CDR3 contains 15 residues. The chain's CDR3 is CASSLSGTQNNEQFF. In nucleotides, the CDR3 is TGTGCCAGCAGTTTATCGGGGACACAGAACAATGAGCAGTTCTTC.

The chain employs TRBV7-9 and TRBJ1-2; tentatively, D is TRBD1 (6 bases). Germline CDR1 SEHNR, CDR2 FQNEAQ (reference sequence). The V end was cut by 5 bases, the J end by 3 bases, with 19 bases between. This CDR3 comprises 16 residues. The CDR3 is CASSPLSGRGDYGYTF. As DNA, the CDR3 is TGTGCCAGCAGCCCTTTGTCGGGCAGGGGTGACTATGGCTACACCTTC.

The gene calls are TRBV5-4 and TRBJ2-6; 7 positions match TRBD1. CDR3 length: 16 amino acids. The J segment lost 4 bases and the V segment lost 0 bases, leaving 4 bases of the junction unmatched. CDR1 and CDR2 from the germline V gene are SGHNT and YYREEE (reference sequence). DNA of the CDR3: TGTGCCAGCAGCTTGGGACAGGGTTCGGGGGCCAACGTCCTGACTTTC. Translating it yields CASSLGQGSGANVLTF.

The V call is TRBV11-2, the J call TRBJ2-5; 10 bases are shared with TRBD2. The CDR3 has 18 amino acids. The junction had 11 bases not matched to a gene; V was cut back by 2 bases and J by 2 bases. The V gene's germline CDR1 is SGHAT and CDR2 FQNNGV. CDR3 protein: CASSLLASGRALQETQYF. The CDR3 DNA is TGTGCCAGCAGCTTATTGGCGAGCGGGAGGGCCTTACAAGAGACCCAGTACTTC.

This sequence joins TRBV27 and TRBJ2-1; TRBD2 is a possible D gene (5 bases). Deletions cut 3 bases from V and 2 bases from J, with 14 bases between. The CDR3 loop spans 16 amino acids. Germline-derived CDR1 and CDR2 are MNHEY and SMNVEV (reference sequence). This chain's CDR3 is CASSLSAGSTYNEQFF. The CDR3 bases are TGTGCCAGCAGTTTGTCGGCGGGCTCCACCTACAATGAGCAGTTCTTC.

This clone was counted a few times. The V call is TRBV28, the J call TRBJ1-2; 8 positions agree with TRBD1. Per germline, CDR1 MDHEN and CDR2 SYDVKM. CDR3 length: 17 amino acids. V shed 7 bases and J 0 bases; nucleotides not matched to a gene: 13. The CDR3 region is CASNGQGPGGTNYGYTF. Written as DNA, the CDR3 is TGTGCCAGCAACGGACAGGGCCCAGGAGGGACTAACTATGGCTACACCTTC.

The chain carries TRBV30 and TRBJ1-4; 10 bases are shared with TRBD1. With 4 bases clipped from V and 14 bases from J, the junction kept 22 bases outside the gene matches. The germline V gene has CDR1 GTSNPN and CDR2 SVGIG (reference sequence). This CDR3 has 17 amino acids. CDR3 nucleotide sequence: TGTGCCTGGATCACAAAGGGGACAGGGGCCAGAGGAGTGCAGCTGTTTTTT. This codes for CAWITKGTGARGVQLFF.

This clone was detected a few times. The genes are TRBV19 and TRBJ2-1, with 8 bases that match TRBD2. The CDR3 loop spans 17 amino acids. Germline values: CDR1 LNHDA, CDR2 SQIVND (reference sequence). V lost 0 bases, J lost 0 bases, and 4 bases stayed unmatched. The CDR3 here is CASSIEGAGVSYNEQFF. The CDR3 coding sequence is TGTGCCAGTAGTATAGAAGGAGCGGGGGTCTCCTACAATGAGCAGTTCTTC.

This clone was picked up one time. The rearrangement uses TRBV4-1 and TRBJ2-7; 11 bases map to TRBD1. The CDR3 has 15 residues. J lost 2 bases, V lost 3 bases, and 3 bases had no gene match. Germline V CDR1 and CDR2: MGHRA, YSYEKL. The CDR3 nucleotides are TGCGCCAGCAGCCAGGGACAGGGGGGGCCCTACGAGCAGTACTTC. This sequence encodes CASSQGQGGPYEQYF.

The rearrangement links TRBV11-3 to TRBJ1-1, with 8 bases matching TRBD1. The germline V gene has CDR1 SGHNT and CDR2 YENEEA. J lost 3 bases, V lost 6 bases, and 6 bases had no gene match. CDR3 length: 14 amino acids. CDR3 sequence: CASSLTGEDTEAFF. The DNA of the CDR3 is TGTGCCAGCAGTCTGACAGGGGAGGACACTGAAGCTTTCTTT.

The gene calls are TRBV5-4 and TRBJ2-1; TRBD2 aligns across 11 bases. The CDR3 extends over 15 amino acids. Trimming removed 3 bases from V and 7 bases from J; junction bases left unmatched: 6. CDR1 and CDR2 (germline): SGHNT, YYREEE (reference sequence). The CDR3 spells CASSSRTSGRNEQFF. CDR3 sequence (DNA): TGTGCCAGCAGCTCCCGGACTAGCGGGCGGAATGAGCAGTTCTTC.

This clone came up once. This CDR3 is CASSSARDRGSDTQYF. For the CDR3, the DNA is TGTGCCAGCAGCTCAGCTAGGGACAGGGGTTCAGATACGCAGTATTTT. V and J are TRBV5-4 and TRBJ2-3; 10 bases map to TRBD1. Germline CDR1 and CDR2: SGHNT and YYREEE (reference sequence). V lost 3 bases, J lost 4 bases, and 8 bases stayed unmatched. The length of the CDR3 is 16 residues.